This T cell receptor (beta chain) comes out of a study of beta chain features in type 1 diabetes. Overall study findings and caveats: TCRB CDR3 length was moderately but significantly reduced in all four CD4+ subsets of Type 1 diabetes patients.

The CDR3 covers 13 residues. Trimming took 5 bases from V and 3 from J; bases not matched to a gene: 4. Germline values: CDR1 MDHEN, CDR2 SYDVKM. Comment on this clone: As yet, its antigen is unknown.

Blood was drawn once from each donor into heparinised tubes. The draws averaged about 0.11 L. Sorting of CD4+ naive, central memory, regulatory and stem cell-like memory cells was performed via CD45RO/CCR7/CD25/CD127/CD95/CD27. Expressed TCRB transcripts were sequenced after all isolated RNA was converted to cDNA. Here immunoSEQ multiplex PCR was the method, and the copy in TCRdb shows in-frame clones only, minus some. The table has hundreds of thousands of clones, roughly 17% seen once; the top ten hold around 0.02%. The sample was naive CD4+ T cells from blood. The TCR sequence derives from a woman aged 18-30 years in good health. This chain joins TRBV28 and TRBJ2-7; the match to TRBD1 covers 7 bases. The CDR3 protein is CASSPTGSYEQYF. CDR3 sequence (DNA): TGTGCCAGCAGTCCGACAGGGAGCTACGAGCAGTACTTC.